Listed below are T cell receptor beta chains from one sample, sequenced in a study of graft-versus-host responses after intestinal transplantation. For these TCRs, the target antigens are not known. Using immunoSEQ multiplex PCR, the repertoire was profiled, and TCRdb retains in-frame clones only, with some absent. The data show approximately 130,000 clones, around nine tenths seen once. This specimen consisted of unstimulated CD4+ T cells sorted from spleen or lymph node cells, obtained before intestinal transplant. The receptor source for this set is a human donor who received an intestinal transplant. CDR3s include the opening cysteine and the closing phenylalanine or tryptophan. The D gene is left open where the match is weak. The size of a clone is reported for some rows only, either as once, few or many, or as a class for expanded clones.

D: -; V: TRBV5-1; size: -; J: TRBJ2-3; DNA: TGCGCCAGCAGCTTGGGGCGGGGCAGCACAGATACGCAGTATTTT; CDR3: CASSLGRGSTDTQYF
D: TRBD1; V: TRBV11-2; size: -; J: TRBJ2-7; DNA: TGTGCCAGCAGCTCAAGGACAGGACCTTACGAGCAGTACTTC; CDR3: CASSSRTGPYEQYF
D: TRBD2; V: TRBV11-2; size: -; J: TRBJ2-5; DNA: TGTGCCAGCAGCCGCCGGGACCGGGAGGGAGAGACCCAGTACTTC; CDR3: CASSRRDREGETQYF
D: -; V: TRBV10-1; size: -; J: TRBJ2-5; DNA: TGCGCCAGCAGTGAGTCAGGCAGGACGGAGACCCAGTACTTC; CDR3: CASSESGRTETQYF
D: TRBD1; V: TRBV10-3; size: few; J: TRBJ1-6; DNA: TGTGCCATCAGCAATCAGGGGGATTCACCCCTCCACTTT; CDR3: CAISNQGDSPLHF
D: -; V: TRBV5-1; size: -; J: TRBJ1-1; DNA: TGCGCCAGCACTCAGGACTCCTTAAACACTGAAGCTTTCTTT; CDR3: CASTQDSLNTEAFF
D: TRBD1; V: TRBV4-1; size: -; J: TRBJ1-3; DNA: TGCGCCAGCAGCCAAGCAGGGGGCCGGCCCATCGGCCCGATCAGTACTGGAAACACCATATATTTT; CDR3: CASSQAGGRPIGPISTGNTIYF
D: -; V: TRBV7-9; size: -; J: TRBJ2-2; DNA: TGTGCCAGCAGCTTTCGGGGGTACACCGGGGAGCTGTTTTTT; CDR3: CASSFRGYTGELFF
D: -; V: TRBV7-2; size: -; J: TRBJ2-2; DNA: TGTGCCAGCAGCTTAGACCCGAGGGACACCGGGGAGCTGTTTTTT; CDR3: CASSLDPRDTGELFF
D: -; V: TRBV6-5; size: -; J: TRBJ2-2; DNA: TGTGCCAGCAGTTCGGACGGTTCGAACACCGGGGAGCTGTTTTTT; CDR3: CASSSDGSNTGELFF
D: -; V: TRBV5-4; size: -; J: TRBJ1-3; DNA: TGTGCCAGCAGCTTGGGTGGGGCTGGAAACACCATATATTTT; CDR3: CASSLGGAGNTIYF
D: TRBD2; V: TRBV10-3; size: once; J: TRBJ2-2; DNA: TGTGCCATCAGTGAGCCGACAGCGGGGACCCACACCGGGGAGCTGTTTTTT; CDR3: CAISEPTAGTHTGELFF
D: -; V: TRBV18; size: -; J: TRBJ2-7; DNA: TGTGCCAGCTCACCCCGCGGGGCGGACCCCTACGAGCAGTACTTC; CDR3: CASSPRGADPYEQYF
D: -; V: TRBV15; size: -; J: TRBJ2-3; DNA: TGTGCCACCAGCACCCGGGACCTCACAGATACGCAGTATTTT; CDR3: CATSTRDLTDTQYF
D: TRBD1; V: TRBV19; size: few; J: TRBJ2-7; DNA: TGTGCCAGTAGTACCGACAGGGACTACGAGCAGTACTTC; CDR3: CASSTDRDYEQYF
D: -; V: TRBV7-2; size: -; J: TRBJ2-3; DNA: TGTGCCAGCAGCCCACCCCTAAGGACGCAGTATTTT; CDR3: CASSPPLRTQYF